The clone carrying this T cell receptor beta chain was detected many times. The data are from a study of T cells after yellow fever vaccination. There are 14 residues in the CDR3. The ends lost 2 bases at V and 8 bases at J; junction bases unmatched: 7. CDR1 is SGHAT and CDR2 is FQNNGV in the germline V gene. Via MiXCR, TCRdb re-called the 5' RACE reads, giving one row per CDR3 protein. The sample has some 560,000 distinct CDR3 sequences, less than 20% seen once. This chain links TRBV11-2 with TRBJ2-5; 8 bases agree with TRBD1. This receptor was obtained from a man younger than 35 who received the YFV17D yellow fever vaccine. Sequencing used PBMCs, obtained 5 days after the first yellow fever vaccination. The CDR3 DNA is TGTGCCAGCAGCTTACCTACAGGGGGGAGAACCCAGTACTTC. This encodes CASSLPTGGRTQYF. Based on the CDR3 plus reference TRBV11-2 and TRBJ2-5, the full variable domain is EAGVAQSPRYKIIEKRQSVAFWCNPISGHATLYWYQQILGQGPKLLIQFQNNGVVDDSQLPKDRFSAERLKGVDSTLKIQPAKLEDSAVYLCASSLPTGGRTQYFGPGTRLLVL.